This T cell receptor beta chain was found in a study of T-cell memory formation after mild COVID-19. General observations from the study: Some clones that responded were present in memory (sampled pre-infection), which suggests cross-reactive memory joined.

The CDR3 contains 13 residues. Per germline, CDR1 SGHRS and CDR2 YFSETQ. Trimming shortened V by 4 bases and J by 7 bases, and 14 bases separated the two germline ends. Each CDR3 protein gets one entry after TCRdb re-called the 5' RACE reads with MiXCR. Of 350,000 to 500,000 distinct CDR3 sequences in the sample, about a sixth were seen once. In the case of this clonotype: The antigen is not known.

The chain links TRBV5-1 to TRBJ1-1, with D uncertain. The sample comprised PBMCs or a T cell subset sorted from them (not recorded which). The TCR sequence derives from a man aged 18 to 29 who had mild COVID-19 (a few samples of this study predate the infection). Cell type and time point are not known. CDR3 amino acids: CASSALMSVEAFF. The DNA of the CDR3 is TGCGCCAGCAGCGCGTTGATGTCGGTTGAAGCTTTCTTT.